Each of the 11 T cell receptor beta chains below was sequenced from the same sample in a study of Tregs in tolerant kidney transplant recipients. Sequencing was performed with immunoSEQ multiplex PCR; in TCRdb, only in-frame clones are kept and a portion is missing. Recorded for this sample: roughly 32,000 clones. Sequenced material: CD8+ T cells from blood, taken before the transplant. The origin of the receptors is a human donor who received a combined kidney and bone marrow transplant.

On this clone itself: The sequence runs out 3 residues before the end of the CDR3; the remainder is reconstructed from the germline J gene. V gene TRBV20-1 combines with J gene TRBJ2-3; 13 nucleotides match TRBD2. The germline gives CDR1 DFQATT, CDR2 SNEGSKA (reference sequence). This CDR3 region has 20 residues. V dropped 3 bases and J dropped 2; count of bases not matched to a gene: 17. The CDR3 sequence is CSASWVTSGRPYSPTDTQYF. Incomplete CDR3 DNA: TGCAGTGCTAGCTGGGTGACTAGCGGGAGGCCCTACTCACCCACAGATACG.

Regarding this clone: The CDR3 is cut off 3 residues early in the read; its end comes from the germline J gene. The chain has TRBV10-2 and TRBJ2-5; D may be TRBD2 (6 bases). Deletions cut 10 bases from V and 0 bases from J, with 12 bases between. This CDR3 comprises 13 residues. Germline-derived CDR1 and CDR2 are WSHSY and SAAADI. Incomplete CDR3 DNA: TGCGCCACTACTGGAGGGTACCAAGAGACC. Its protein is CATTGGYQET. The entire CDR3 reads CATTGGYQETQYF.

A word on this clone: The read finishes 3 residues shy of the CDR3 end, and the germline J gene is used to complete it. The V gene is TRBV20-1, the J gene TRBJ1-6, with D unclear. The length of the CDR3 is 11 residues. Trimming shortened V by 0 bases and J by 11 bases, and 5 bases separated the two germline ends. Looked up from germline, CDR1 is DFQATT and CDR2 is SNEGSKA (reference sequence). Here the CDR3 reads CSAREGPPLHF. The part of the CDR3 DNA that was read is TGCAGTGCTAGAGAAGGGCCACCC.

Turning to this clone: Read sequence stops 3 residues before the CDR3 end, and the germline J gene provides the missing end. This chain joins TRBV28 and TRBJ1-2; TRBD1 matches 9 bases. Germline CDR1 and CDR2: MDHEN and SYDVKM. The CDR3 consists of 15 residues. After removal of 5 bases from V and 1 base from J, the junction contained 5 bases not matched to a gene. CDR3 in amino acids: CASSVQGAGNYGYTF. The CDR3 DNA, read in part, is TGTGCCAGCAGTGTACAGGGGGCGGGTAACTATGGC.

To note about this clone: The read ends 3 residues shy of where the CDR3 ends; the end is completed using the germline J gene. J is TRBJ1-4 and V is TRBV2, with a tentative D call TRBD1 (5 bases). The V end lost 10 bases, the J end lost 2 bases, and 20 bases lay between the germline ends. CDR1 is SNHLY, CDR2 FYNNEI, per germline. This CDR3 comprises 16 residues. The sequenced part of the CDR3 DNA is TGTGCCATCCTAAGGGCCGGTGAGGGGACTAATGAAAAA. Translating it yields CAILRAGEGTNEK. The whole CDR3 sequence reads CAILRAGEGTNEKLFF. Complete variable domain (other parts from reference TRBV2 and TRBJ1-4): EPEVTQTPSHQVTQMGQEVILRCVPISNHLYFYWYRQILGQKVEFLVSFYNNEISEKSEIFDDQFSVERPDGSNFTLKIRSTKLEDSAMYFCAILRAGEGTNEKLFFGSGTQLSVL.

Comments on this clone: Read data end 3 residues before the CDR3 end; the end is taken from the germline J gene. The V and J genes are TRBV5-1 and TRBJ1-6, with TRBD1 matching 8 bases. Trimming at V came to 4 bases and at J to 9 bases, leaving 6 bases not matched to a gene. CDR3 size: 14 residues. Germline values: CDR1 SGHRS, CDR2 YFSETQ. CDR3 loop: CASSPQGVPSPLHF. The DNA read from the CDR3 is TGCGCCAGCAGCCCACAGGGGGTTCCTTCACCC.

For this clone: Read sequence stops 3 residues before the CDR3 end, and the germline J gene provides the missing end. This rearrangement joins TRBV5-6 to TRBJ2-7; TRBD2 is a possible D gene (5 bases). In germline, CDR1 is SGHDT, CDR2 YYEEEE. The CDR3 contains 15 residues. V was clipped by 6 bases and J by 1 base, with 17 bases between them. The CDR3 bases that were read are TGTGCCAGCAACCAAGGTGGCCTAGCATCCTACGAG. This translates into CASNQGGLASYE. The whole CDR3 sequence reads CASNQGGLASYEQYF.

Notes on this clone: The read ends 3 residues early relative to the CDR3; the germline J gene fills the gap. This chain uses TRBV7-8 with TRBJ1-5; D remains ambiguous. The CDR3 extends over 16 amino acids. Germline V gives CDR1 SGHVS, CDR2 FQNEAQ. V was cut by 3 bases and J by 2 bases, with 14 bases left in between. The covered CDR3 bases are TGTGCCAGCAGCTTGAGGGCATCTTTGGGCAATCAGCCC. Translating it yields CASSLRASLGNQP. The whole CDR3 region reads CASSLRASLGNQPQHF.

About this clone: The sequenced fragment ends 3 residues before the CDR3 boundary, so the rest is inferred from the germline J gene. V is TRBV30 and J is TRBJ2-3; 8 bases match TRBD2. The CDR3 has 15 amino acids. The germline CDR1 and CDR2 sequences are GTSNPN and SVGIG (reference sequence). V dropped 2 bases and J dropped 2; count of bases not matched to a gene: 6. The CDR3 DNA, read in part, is TGTGCCTGGAGTCCGGGGACTAGTAACACAGATACG. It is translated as CAWSPGTSNTDT. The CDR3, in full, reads CAWSPGTSNTDTQYF.

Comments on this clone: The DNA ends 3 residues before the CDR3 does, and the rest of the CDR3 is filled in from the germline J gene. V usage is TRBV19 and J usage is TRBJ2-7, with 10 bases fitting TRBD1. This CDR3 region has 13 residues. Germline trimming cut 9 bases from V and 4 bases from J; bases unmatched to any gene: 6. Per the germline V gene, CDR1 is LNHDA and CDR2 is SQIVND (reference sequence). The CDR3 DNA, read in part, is TGTGCCAGCGGGACAGGGGAGTGGTACGAG. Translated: CASGTGEWYE. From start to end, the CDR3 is CASGTGEWYEQYF.

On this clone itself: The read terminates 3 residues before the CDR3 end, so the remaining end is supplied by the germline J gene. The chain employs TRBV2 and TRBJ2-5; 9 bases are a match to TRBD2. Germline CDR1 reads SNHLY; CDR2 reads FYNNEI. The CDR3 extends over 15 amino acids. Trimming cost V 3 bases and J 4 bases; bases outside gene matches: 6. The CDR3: CASSEGLAGRETQYF. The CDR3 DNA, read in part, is TGTGCCAGCAGTGAGGGGCTAGCGGGAAGAGAGACC.